What follows are 14 T cell receptor beta chains derived from one specimen sequenced in a study of cytomegalovirus exposure and HLA in healthy donors. Use of 60 Vbeta and 13 Jbeta primers characterized the PCR. Only in-frame clones appear in the TCRdb table, and some are missing; sequencing was by immunoSEQ multiplex PCR. In total, the table holds 29,000 or so clones. Sequences were obtained from PBMCs. The receptors derive from a man younger than 40 in good health and CMV-seronegative.

The chain uses TRBV6-5 and TRBJ1-3; no definite D call. This CDR3 has 14 residues. V was pared by 2 bases and J by 1 base, with 6 bases between. Germline CDR1 MNHEY, CDR2 SVGAGI. The CDR3 sequence: CASSYQESGNTIYF. The CDR3 DNA reads TGTGCCAGCAGTTACCAAGAGTCTGGAAACACCATATATTTT.

The chain is built from TRBV6-5 and TRBJ1-2; D not certain. Germline assignment: CDR1 MNHEY and CDR2 SVGAGI. Trimming took off 0 bases at V and 0 bases at J, with 8 bases between the two ends. The CDR3 is 15 residues long. Here the CDR3 reads CASSYSAGSNYGYTF. The CDR3 DNA reads TGTGCCAGCAGTTACTCGGCAGGTTCTAACTATGGCTACACCTTC.

This sequence joins TRBV6-1 and TRBJ1-1; D perhaps matches TRBD1 (6 bases). CDR1 and CDR2 (germline): MNHNS, SASEGT. The CDR3 has 15 residues. The V end was cut by 7 bases, the J end by 6 bases, with 21 bases between. This CDR3 is CASIRQTGGGSEAFF. CDR3 coding DNA: TGTGCCAGCATCAGGCAGACAGGTGGTGGCTCTGAAGCTTTCTTT.

This chain uses TRBV10-3 with TRBJ1-2; TRBD1 matches at 7 bases. Per the germline V gene, CDR1 is ENHRY and CDR2 is SYGVKD. V was pared by 6 bases and J by 4 bases, with 5 bases of the junction left unmatched. The CDR3 covers 13 residues. In DNA, the CDR3 is TGTGCCATCAGGGCCCGGACAGGCTATGGCTACACCTTC. Amino acids: CAIRARTGYGYTF.

V usage is TRBV27 and J usage is TRBJ2-1; TRBD2 matches 8 bases. CDR3 length: 14 amino acids. J was trimmed by 6 bases and V by 5 bases; bases with no gene match: 6. Germline CDR1 reads MNHEY; CDR2 reads SMNVEV (reference sequence). The CDR3 sequence is CASSLTGTSNEQFF. In DNA form, the CDR3 reads TGTGCCAGCAGTCTAACCGGGACTAGCAATGAGCAGTTCTTC.

The chain carries TRBV4-3 and TRBJ1-4; no definite D call. Trimming removed 0 bases at V and 4 bases at J, with 12 bases between. The CDR3 has 16 residues. Per the germline V gene, CDR1 is LGHNA and CDR2 is YSLEER. The CDR3 nucleotides are TGCGCCAGCAGCCAAGATTATTTGCAGGTTAATGAAAAACTGTTTTTT. This sequence encodes CASSQDYLQVNEKLFF.

The chain links TRBV9 to TRBJ1-4; TRBD1 aligns across 7 bases. Germline V gene data show CDR1 as SGDLS and CDR2 as YYNGEE. V was clipped by 3 bases and J by 5 bases; unmatched bases: 10. This CDR3 is built from 16 residues. The CDR3 sequence: CASSEHTGVSNEKLFF. DNA for the CDR3: TGTGCCAGCAGCGAGCACACAGGGGTATCCAATGAAAAACTGTTTTTT. The variable domain in full, completed from reference TRBV9 and TRBJ1-4, reads DSGVTQTPKHLITATGQRVTLRCSPRSGDLSVYWYQQSLDQGLQFLIQYYNGEERAKGNILERFSAQQFPDLHSELNLSSLELGDSALYFCASSEHTGVSNEKLFFGSGTQLSVL.

Details on this clone: Within the sample, other DNA sequences also encode this same CDR3. This chain joins TRBV5-1 and TRBJ2-5; tentatively, D is TRBD1 (6 bases). Germline CDR1 is SGHRS and CDR2 is YFSETQ. The CDR3 loop spans 13 amino acids. Trimming cost V 6 bases and J 5 bases, with 14 bases left between them. In DNA form, the CDR3 reads TGCGCCAGCAAAGAAACAGGGCCGGAGACCCAGTACTTC. It codes for CASKETGPETQYF.

This chain joins TRBV27 and TRBJ1-5; 8 bases fit TRBD1. The V and J ends lost 6 bases and 0 bases, in that order; junction bases with no gene match: 7. The CDR3 contains 16 residues. Germline V gene data show CDR1 as MNHEY and CDR2 as SMNVEV (reference sequence). Written as DNA, the CDR3 is TGTGCCAGCAGGACAGGGGACCTCGATAGCAATCAGCCCCAGCATTTT. It specifies CASRTGDLDSNQPQHF.

As for this clone: Relative to the germline gene, one junction end is altered; a read error may explain this. J is TRBJ2-4 and V is TRBV2, with 10 positions matching TRBD1. CDR1 and CDR2 from the germline V gene are SNHLY and FYNNEI. The CDR3 has 13 amino acids. DNA for the CDR3: TGTGCCAGCAGTAACCACCGGACAGGGGGAGTATTATTC. Amino acid sequence: CASSNHRTGGVLF.

The chain is built from TRBV5-4 and TRBJ2-5; perhaps TRBD1 as D (6 bases). V was shortened by 3 bases and J by 1 base, with 10 bases between the two germline ends. This CDR3 region has 14 residues. Germline V gene data show CDR1 as SGHNT and CDR2 as YYREEE (reference sequence). CDR3 in DNA: TGTGCCAGCAGCTACACAGGGTCCCAAGAGACCCAGTACTTC. Translation: CASSYTGSQETQYF.

The chain recombines TRBV4-2 with TRBJ2-5, with 8 positions matching TRBD2. This CDR3 is built from 15 residues. Germline V gene lookup returns CDR1 LGHNA and CDR2 YNFKEQ. The trim removed 1 base at V and 6 bases at J, leaving 7 bases unmatched. The CDR3 sequence is CASSQGRREDKTQYF. CDR3 nucleotides: TGTGCCAGCAGCCAAGGACGGCGGGAGGACAAGACCCAGTACTTC.

The CDR3 DNA sequence: TGTGCCACCAGCAGAGAGTCGGGAACGGGCTACACCTTC. This gives the protein CATSRESGTGYTF. The chain recombines TRBV15 with TRBJ1-2, with D unclear. Germline lookup yields CDR1 LNHNV and CDR2 YYDKDF (reference sequence). Trimming shortened V by 0 bases and J by 8 bases, and 10 bases separated the two germline ends. The CDR3 sequence is 13 residues long.

This chain joins TRBV9 and TRBJ2-1; 13 positions match TRBD2. Germline trimming cut 4 bases from V and 10 bases from J; bases unmatched to any gene: 8. Germline CDR1 reads SGDLS; CDR2 reads YYNGEE. The CDR3 has 15 amino acids. This CDR3 is CASSLLAGGLGEQFF. The CDR3 DNA reads as TGTGCCAGCAGCCTACTAGCGGGGGGGCTTGGAGAGCAGTTCTTC.